A selection of T cell receptor beta chains follows, all from one sample in a study of control samples from healthy donors and cancer patients. TCRdb's copy holds only in-frame clones and misses some; the assay was immunoSEQ multiplex PCR. In the table there are 150,000 or so clones, over 85% of which are singletons. Material: blood. All receptors come from a man aged 18 to 29 in good health. Each CDR3 is given with its conserved first and last residue. The D gene is left open where the match is weak. Clone size appears in some rows only: once, few, many, or a class for an expanded clone.

CDR3 protein: CASNPGFVNTEAFF
CDR3 DNA: TGTGCCAGCAACCCCGGGTTCGTAAACACTGAAGCTTTCTTT
J gene: TRBJ1-1
V gene: TRBV7-8
clone size: .
D gene: .

CDR3 protein: CASSQDLGLLDKTNYGYTF
CDR3 DNA: TGCGCCAGCAGCCAAGATCTGGGGCTCCTGGACAAAACTAACTATGGCTACACCTTC
J gene: TRBJ1-2
V gene: TRBV4-1
clone size: once
D gene: .

CDR3 protein: CASSPPNGRDRSEQYF
CDR3 DNA: TGTGCCAGCAGCCCCCCAAACGGGCGGGATCGCTCCGAGCAGTACTTC
J gene: TRBJ2-7
V gene: TRBV7-9
clone size: once
D gene: .

CDR3 protein: CSVEGAGRSEAFF
CDR3 DNA: TGCAGCGTTGAGGGGGCAGGGCGAAGTGAAGCTTTCTTT
J gene: TRBJ1-1
V gene: TRBV29-1
clone size: once
D gene: .

CDR3 protein: CASSRAVLPDTQYF
CDR3 DNA: TGTGCCAGCAGCAGGGCCGTGTTACCAGATACGCAGTATTTT
J gene: TRBJ2-3
V gene: TRBV25-1
clone size: .
D gene: .

CDR3 protein: CASSPGPHYEQYF
CDR3 DNA: TGCGCCAGCAGCCCGGGGCCCCACTACGAGCAGTACTTC
J gene: TRBJ2-7
V gene: TRBV4-1
clone size: .
D gene: .

CDR3 protein: CASSWTVGSQPQHF
CDR3 DNA: TGTGCCAGCAGTTGGACAGTTGGTTCTCAGCCCCAGCATTTT
J gene: TRBJ1-5
V gene: TRBV6-2/TRBV6-3
clone size: .
D gene: .

CDR3 protein: CASSLGPNTGELFF
CDR3 DNA: TGCGCCAGCAGCTTGGGGCCGAACACCGGGGAGCTGTTTTTT
J gene: TRBJ2-2
V gene: TRBV5-1
clone size: .
D gene: .

CDR3 protein: CASRVGRSAYEQYF
CDR3 DNA: TGTGCCAGCAGGGTTGGTCGCTCCGCTTACGAGCAGTACTTC
J gene: TRBJ2-7
V gene: TRBV27
clone size: .
D gene: .

CDR3 protein: CAWDPGGASDGYTF
CDR3 DNA: TGTGCCTGGGACCCGGGGGGCGCCTCCGATGGCTACACCTTC
J gene: TRBJ1-2
V gene: TRBV30
clone size: .
D gene: .

CDR3 protein: CASSFAESSYNEQFF
CDR3 DNA: TGTGCCAGCAGTTTCGCGGAGAGCTCCTACAATGAGCAGTTCTTC
J gene: TRBJ2-1
V gene: TRBV6-2/TRBV6-3
clone size: .
D gene: .

CDR3 protein: CATQEGGGSYNEQFF
CDR3 DNA: TGTGCCACCCAAGAGGGGGGGGGCTCCTACAATGAGCAGTTCTTC
J gene: TRBJ2-1
V gene: TRBV7-2
clone size: .
D gene: .

CDR3 protein: CATKPLGGDYGYTF
CDR3 DNA: TGTGCCACGAAACCCCTTGGGGGTGACTATGGCTACACCTTC
J gene: TRBJ1-2
V gene: TRBV7-9
clone size: .
D gene: .

CDR3 protein: CASSWTGNTIYF
CDR3 DNA: TGTGCCAGCAGTTGGACAGGAAACACCATATATTTT
J gene: TRBJ1-3
V gene: TRBV6-6
clone size: once
D gene: .

CDR3 protein: CASSYGTSVGSYEQYF
CDR3 DNA: TGTGCCAGCAGTTACGGGACTAGCGTTGGCTCCTACGAGCAGTACTTC
J gene: TRBJ2-7
V gene: TRBV6-5
clone size: .
D gene: TRBD2

CDR3 protein: CARGRNSPLHF
CDR3 DNA: TGTGCCCGGGGCAGGAATTCACCCCTCCACTTT
J gene: TRBJ1-6
V gene: TRBV27
clone size: .
D gene: .

CDR3 protein: CASSFSGGLRETQYF
CDR3 DNA: TGTGCCAGCAGCTTTTCGGGGGGTTTACGGGAGACCCAGTACTTC
J gene: TRBJ2-5
V gene: TRBV7-8
clone size: .
D gene: TRBD2

CDR3 protein: CASSQGAGGYTF
CDR3 DNA: TGTGCCAGCAGCCAGGGGGCGGGGGGCTACACCTTC
J gene: TRBJ1-2
V gene: TRBV12-3/TRBV12-4
clone size: .
D gene: TRBD1

CDR3 protein: CASSFSGANVLTF
CDR3 DNA: TGTGCCAGCAGTTTCTCTGGGGCCAACGTCCTGACTTTC
J gene: TRBJ2-6
V gene: TRBV27
clone size: .
D gene: .

CDR3 protein: CASSFRGTSAKNIQYF
CDR3 DNA: TGCGCCAGCAGCTTCAGGGGTACGTCGGCCAAAAACATTCAGTACTTC
J gene: TRBJ2-4
V gene: TRBV5-1
clone size: .
D gene: .

CDR3 protein: CASRPWGYGYTF
CDR3 DNA: TGTGCCAGCAGACCATGGGGGTATGGCTACACCTTC
J gene: TRBJ1-2
V gene: TRBV28
clone size: few
D gene: .

CDR3 protein: CASSIWSGKPSYNEQFF
CDR3 DNA: TGTGCCAGTAGTATTTGGTCCGGGAAACCCTCCTACAATGAGCAGTTCTTC
J gene: TRBJ2-1
V gene: TRBV19
clone size: .
D gene: .

CDR3 protein: CASSGGTTYEQYF
CDR3 DNA: TGCGCCAGCAGCGGGGGTACCACCTACGAGCAGTACTTC
J gene: TRBJ2-7
V gene: TRBV5-1
clone size: .
D gene: .

CDR3 protein: CASSMNRGILTNEKLFF
CDR3 DNA: TGTGCCAGTAGTATGAACAGGGGAATTCTTACTAATGAAAAACTGTTTTTT
J gene: TRBJ1-4
V gene: TRBV19
clone size: .
D gene: TRBD1

CDR3 protein: CASGPDRVIEKYF
CDR3 DNA: TGTGCCAGTGGCCCCGACAGGGTAATCGAGAAGTACTTC
J gene: TRBJ2-7
V gene: TRBV12-3/TRBV12-4
clone size: .
D gene: TRBD1

CDR3 protein: CASRMWLARRHSGNTIYF
CDR3 DNA: TGCGCCAGCAGAATGTGGTTGGCCCGACGACACTCTGGAAACACCATATATTTT
J gene: TRBJ1-3
V gene: TRBV10-1
clone size: .
D gene: .

CDR3 protein: CASSVIGGIYEQYF
CDR3 DNA: TGCGCCAGCAGCGTGATTGGTGGGATCTACGAGCAGTACTTC
J gene: TRBJ2-7
V gene: TRBV4-1
clone size: .
D gene: .

CDR3 protein: CASSLRLADTQYF
CDR3 DNA: TGTGCCAGCAGCCTAAGACTAGCAGATACGCAGTATTTT
J gene: TRBJ2-3
V gene: TRBV7-9
clone size: .
D gene: .

CDR3 protein: CASSIANNQPQHF
CDR3 DNA: TGTGCCAGTAGTATAGCAAACAATCAGCCCCAGCATTTT
J gene: TRBJ1-5
V gene: TRBV19
clone size: .
D gene: .

CDR3 protein: CASRHGMNTEAFF
CDR3 DNA: TGTGCCAGCAGGCATGGAATGAACACTGAAGCTTTCTTT
J gene: TRBJ1-1
V gene: TRBV27
clone size: .
D gene: .

CDR3 protein: CASSVRGADTQYF
CDR3 DNA: TGTGCCAGTAGTGTCAGGGGCGCAGATACGCAGTATTTT
J gene: TRBJ2-3
V gene: TRBV19
clone size: .
D gene: .

CDR3 protein: CASSYGRNTEAFF
CDR3 DNA: TGTGCCAGCAGTTACGGTAGGAACACTGAAGCTTTCTTT
J gene: TRBJ1-1
V gene: TRBV6-5
clone size: .
D gene: .

CDR3 protein: CASSQDLGSGFYSNQPQHF
CDR3 DNA: TGTGCCAGCAGCCAAGATTTGGGGTCGGGATTTTATAGCAATCAGCCCCAGCATTTT
J gene: TRBJ1-5
V gene: TRBV4-2
clone size: .
D gene: .

CDR3 protein: CASSRNRRTNEKLFF
CDR3 DNA: TGTGCCAGCAGCCGTAACAGGAGAACTAATGAAAAACTGTTTTTT
J gene: TRBJ1-4
V gene: TRBV28
clone size: once
D gene: .

CDR3 protein: CASSAGHTSTDTQYF
CDR3 DNA: TGTGCCAGCAGCGCGGGACACACTTCAACAGATACGCAGTATTTT
J gene: TRBJ2-3
V gene: TRBV9
clone size: once
D gene: .

CDR3 protein: CASSPAWADTQYF
CDR3 DNA: TGTGCCAGCAGTCCGGCATGGGCAGATACGCAGTATTTT
J gene: TRBJ2-3
V gene: TRBV12-3/TRBV12-4
clone size: .
D gene: .

CDR3 protein: CASSLDSNQPQHF
CDR3 DNA: TGTGCCAGCTCCCTAGACTCCAATCAGCCCCAGCATTTT
J gene: TRBJ1-5
V gene: TRBV12-3/TRBV12-4
clone size: .
D gene: .

CDR3 protein: CATSVTFRGTGANVLTF
CDR3 DNA: TGTGCCACCAGTGTCACGTTTCGGGGCACTGGGGCCAACGTCCTGACTTTC
J gene: TRBJ2-6
V gene: TRBV24-1
clone size: .
D gene: .

CDR3 protein: CASSGGESGPMWDTQYF
CDR3 DNA: TGTGCCAGCAGTGGCGGGGAAAGCGGACCTATGTGGGATACGCAGTATTTT
J gene: TRBJ2-3
V gene: TRBV28
clone size: .
D gene: .

CDR3 protein: CASSLSGELFF
CDR3 DNA: TGTGCCAGCAGCTTAAGCGGGGAGCTGTTTTTT
J gene: TRBJ2-2
V gene: TRBV5-6
clone size: once
D gene: .

CDR3 protein: CASSQSMTENTGELFF
CDR3 DNA: TGCGCCAGCAGTCAATCAATGACAGAGAACACCGGGGAGCTGTTTTTT
J gene: TRBJ2-2
V gene: TRBV23-1
clone size: .
D gene: .

CDR3 protein: CASSAHRDPPYGYTF
CDR3 DNA: TGTGCCAGCAGCGCTCACAGGGATCCACCCTATGGCTACACCTTC
J gene: TRBJ1-2
V gene: TRBV2
clone size: .
D gene: .

CDR3 protein: CASSQSLGQPNTEAFF
CDR3 DNA: TGTGCCAGCAGCCAATCCCTAGGACAGCCGAACACTGAAGCTTTCTTT
J gene: TRBJ1-1
V gene: TRBV16
clone size: .
D gene: .

CDR3 protein: CASSIGTSYYEQYF
CDR3 DNA: TGTGCCAGTAGTATCGGGACCTCTTACTACGAGCAGTACTTC
J gene: TRBJ2-7
V gene: TRBV19
clone size: .
D gene: .

CDR3 protein: CASSFRGTGYTF
CDR3 DNA: TGCGCCAGCAGCTTCAGGGGTACTGGCTACACCTTC
J gene: TRBJ1-2
V gene: TRBV5-1
clone size: .
D gene: .